The 14 T cell receptor beta chains reported below all come from one sample, sequenced in a study of PD-L1 blockade in urothelial cancer. Profiled with immunoSEQ multiplex PCR; TCRdb holds only in-frame clones, not every one. The table shows roughly 42,000 clones, with roughly 86% occurring only once. The sequencing here drew on PBMCs, taken around atezolizumab (anti-PD-L1) treatment. These TCRs come from a man between 65 and 79 years old with urothelial cancer.

This clone showed up just once. This sequence joins TRBV28 and TRBJ2-3; 10 bases are shared with TRBD2. This CDR3 region has 22 residues. Germline trimming cut 5 bases from V and 6 bases from J; bases unmatched to any gene: 29. Germline CDR1 is MDHEN and CDR2 is SYDVKM. The chain's CDR3 is CASSPISGMEYSVLAGTDTQYF. The DNA for the CDR3 is TGTGCCAGCAGTCCAATATCCGGGATGGAATATTCGGTACTAGCGGGGACGGATACGCAGTATTTT.

The chain links TRBV7-9 to TRBJ2-7; 9 nucleotides line up with TRBD2. Trimming removed 6 bases from V and 3 bases from J; junction bases left unmatched: 3. The CDR3 extends over 13 amino acids. Looked up from germline, CDR1 is SEHNR and CDR2 is FQNEAQ (reference sequence). CDR3 loop: CASSFSGSYEQYF. In DNA form, the CDR3 reads TGTGCCAGCAGTTTTAGCGGGAGCTACGAGCAGTACTTC. Together with reference TRBV7-9 and TRBJ2-7, the CDR3 gives the full variable domain: DTGVSQNPRHKITKRGQNVTFRCDPISEHNRLYWYRQTLGQGPEFLTYFQNEAQLEKSRLLSDRFSAERPKGSFSTLEIQRTEQGDSAMYLCASSFSGSYEQYFGPGTRLTVT.

The CDR3 sequence: CASSQRTGRGETQYF. The CDR3, as DNA: TGTGCCAGCAGCCAAAGGACGGGTAGGGGGGAGACCCAGTACTTC. V usage is TRBV9 and J usage is TRBJ2-5; TRBD1 might be the D (6 bases). Germline-derived CDR1 and CDR2 are SGDLS and YYNGEE. Trimming left V 4 bases short and J 5 bases short, with 18 bases between. The CDR3 is 15 residues long.

This clone was counted between two and nine times. This sequence joins TRBV12-5 and TRBJ1-5; D is unclear. Trimming took 2 bases from V and 2 from J, leaving 19 bases between them. CDR1 and CDR2 from the germline V gene are LGHNT and FRNRAP. This CDR3 comprises 18 residues. The CDR3 reads CASGLSSISGRGNQPQHF. CDR3 bases: TGTGCTAGTGGTTTGTCCTCTATTAGCGGACGCGGCAATCAGCCCCAGCATTTT.

The chain carries TRBV6-5 and TRBJ2-5, with a weak D call TRBD2 (6 bases). The CDR3 has 12 residues. The germline V gene has CDR1 MNHEY and CDR2 SVGAGI. V gave up 5 bases and J gave up 4 bases, with 8 bases separating them. The CDR3 DNA is TGTGCCAGCAGTATGGGGGGAGAGACCCAGTACTTC. Its translation: CASSMGGETQYF.

The chain has TRBV5-1 and TRBJ2-2; TRBD1 is a possible D gene (5 bases). Germline CDR1 reads SGHRS; CDR2 reads YFSETQ. Deletions cut 4 bases from V and 5 bases from J, with 15 bases between. The CDR3 spans 15 residues. For the CDR3, the DNA is TGCGCCAGCAGCCCCCAAACAGGAGTTACCGGGGAGCTGTTTTTT. Protein product: CASSPQTGVTGELFF.

J is TRBJ2-7 and V is TRBV6-1; 8 bases are shared with TRBD2. V gave up 0 bases and J gave up 4 bases; unmatched junction bases: 5. The CDR3 has 15 residues. Germline V gene lookup returns CDR1 MNHNS and CDR2 SASEGT. This CDR3 is CASSEAGAGVYEQYF. In DNA, the CDR3 is TGTGCCAGCAGTGAAGCAGGAGCGGGAGTATACGAGCAGTACTTC.

A single count supports this clone. This chain connects TRBV7-3 to TRBJ2-7, with 8 bases aligning to TRBD2. The V gene's germline CDR1 is SGHTA and CDR2 FQGTGA. V lost 5 bases, J lost 5 bases, and 14 bases stayed unmatched. This CDR3 is built from 16 residues. CDR3 region: CASSQNGGGRHNEQYF. CDR3 sequence (DNA): TGTGCCAGCAGCCAGAACGGGGGCGGGAGGCACAACGAGCAGTACTTC. Full variable domain (outside the CDR3, taken from reference TRBV7-3 and TRBJ2-7): GAGVSQTPSNKVTEKGKYVELRCDPISGHTALYWYRQSLGQGPEFLIYFQGTGAADDSGLPNDRFFAVRPEGSVSTLKIQRTERGDSAVYLCASSQNGGGRHNEQYFGPGTRLTVT.

The chain couples TRBV4-1 to TRBJ2-3; 9 bases line up with TRBD2. The ends lost 3 bases at V and 0 bases at J; junction bases unmatched: 4. The CDR3 has 16 amino acids. Germline-derived CDR1 and CDR2 are MGHRA and YSYEKL. CDR3 sequence reads: CASSQLAGISTDTQYF. The CDR3 DNA follows: TGCGCCAGCAGCCAGCTAGCGGGAATTAGCACAGATACGCAGTATTTT.

This clone counts as medium-sized (0.01 to 0.1%). V gene TRBV6-1 combines with J gene TRBJ2-7; TRBD2 matches 10 bases. This CDR3 contains 13 residues. Germline values: CDR1 MNHNS, CDR2 SASEGT. V was clipped by 4 bases and J by 12 bases; unmatched bases: 9. The CDR3 nucleotides are TGTGCCAGCAGTGGGACTAGCGGCCCTCCGCTGTACTTC. Protein: CASSGTSGPPLYF.

V gene TRBV5-1 combines with J gene TRBJ2-1; 7 nucleotides match TRBD2. The J segment lost 6 bases and the V segment lost 3 bases, leaving 9 bases of the junction unmatched. The CDR3 totals 15 residues. CDR1 is SGHRS and CDR2 is YFSETQ in the germline V gene. CDR3 loop: CASSSLAGVGNEQFF. CDR3 bases: TGCGCCAGCAGCTCCCTCGCGGGAGTTGGCAATGAGCAGTTCTTC.

The genes are TRBV19 and TRBJ2-3; 8 bases align to TRBD1. Germline-derived CDR1 and CDR2 are LNHDA and SQIVND (reference sequence). The CDR3 length is 15 residues. V shed 6 bases and J 0 bases; nucleotides not matched to a gene: 5. The CDR3 protein is CASSNWDRSTDTQYF. CDR3 DNA sequence: TGTGCCAGTAGCAACTGGGACAGGAGCACAGATACGCAGTATTTT. Variable domain in full (rest from reference TRBV19 and TRBJ2-3): DGGITQSPKYLFRKEGQNVTLSCEQNLNHDAMYWYRQDPGQGLRLIYYSQIVNDFQKGDIAEGYSVSREKKESFPLTVTSAQKNPTAFYLCASSNWDRSTDTQYFGPGTRLTVL.

CDR3 sequence (DNA): TGTGCCAGCAGTGCCCGGAGCAATCAGCCCCAGCATTTT. Translation gives CASSARSNQPQHF. The gene calls are TRBV2 and TRBJ1-5; D gene uncertain. Per the germline V gene, CDR1 is SNHLY and CDR2 is FYNNEI. Trimming left V 4 bases short and J 1 base short, with 5 bases between. The CDR3 runs 13 residues.

The chain recombines TRBV10-3 with TRBJ2-7; TRBD1 agrees at 10 bases. The CDR3 runs 15 residues. Germline CDR1 reads ENHRY; CDR2 reads SYGVKD. V dropped 7 bases and J dropped 3; count of bases not matched to a gene: 9. The CDR3 DNA follows: TGTGCCATCAATGACCGGGACAGGGGTTTCTACGAGCAGTACTTC. Translation: CAINDRDRGFYEQYF.